The 28 T cell receptor beta chains below were found in one sample sequenced in a study of control samples from healthy donors and cancer patients (dated by TCRdb to the early 2020s). The library came from the immunoSEQ multiplex PCR assay. This immuneACCESS table, as held by TCRdb, lists in-frame sequences with V and J called but not all clones. Of the missing ones, under half trace to an unresolved V gene in checked studies; the others have no known cause. The sample includes around 43,000 clones, with around 90% observed a single time. The ten biggest clones cover about 3.5% of the sample. Sequenced input: blood. Every receptor here comes from a woman between 50 and 59 years old in good health.

V is TRBV19 and J is TRBJ1-2, with 11 bases identical to TRBD1. The J segment lost 4 bases and the V segment lost 7 bases, leaving 5 bases of the junction unmatched. Per germline, CDR1 LNHDA and CDR2 SQIVND (reference sequence). The length of the CDR3 is 14 residues. The CDR3 coding sequence is TGTGCCAGTACCCGGACAGGGGGCGGCTATGGCTACACCTTC. This sequence encodes CASTRTGGGYGYTF.

This chain uses TRBV7-3 with TRBJ2-5; 8 bases match TRBD1. V lost 8 bases, J lost 1 base, and 3 bases stayed unmatched. This CDR3 has 13 residues. Germline-derived CDR1 and CDR2 are SGHTA and FQGTGA. CDR3 sequence reads: CASGTGPQETQYF. The CDR3 DNA is TGTGCCAGCGGGACAGGCCCCCAAGAGACCCAGTACTTC.

The chain is built from TRBV7-3 and TRBJ1-1; D uncertain. The CDR3 is made up of 17 amino acids. Between the trimmed V and J ends, which lost 2 bases and 0 bases, there was a span of 16 bases. Germline V CDR1 and CDR2: SGHTA, FQGTGA. The CDR3 is CASSLAGRWGLNTEAFF. The CDR3 region has the DNA TGTGCCAGCAGCTTAGCGGGGAGATGGGGATTGAACACTGAAGCTTTCTTT.

The rearrangement joins TRBV28 to TRBJ1-1; D is undetermined. This CDR3 region has 12 residues. V lost 3 bases and J lost 8, with 10 bases in between. Looked up from germline, CDR1 is MDHEN and CDR2 is SYDVKM. The CDR3 protein is CASSFSWGEAFF. DNA of the CDR3: TGTGCCAGCAGTTTTAGTTGGGGAGAAGCTTTCTTT.

The chain joins TRBV7-2 to TRBJ1-5; D gene uncertain. This CDR3 spans 14 amino acids. V was cut by 6 bases and J by 11 bases, with 20 bases left in between. From germline, CDR1 is SGHTA and CDR2 FQGNSA. The DNA of the CDR3 is TGTGCCAGCAGTAGGAACACGGGTTATGCGTCCCAGCATTTT. Translation gives CASSRNTGYASQHF.

The rearrangement joins TRBV27 to TRBJ1-6, with D unresolved. Trimming pared 7 bases from V and 8 bases from J, leaving 9 bases between. CDR1 and CDR2 from the germline V gene are MNHEY and SMNVEV (reference sequence). The CDR3 spans 12 residues. The CDR3 protein is CASNRGDSPLHF. The CDR3 DNA reads as TGTGCCAGCAATAGAGGAGATTCACCCCTCCACTTT.

The V gene is TRBV14, the J gene TRBJ1-2; tentatively, D is TRBD1 (5 bases). CDR1 SGHDN and CDR2 FVKESK come from the germline V gene. Trimming took off 2 bases at V and 8 bases at J, with 12 bases between the two ends. This CDR3 has 13 residues. The DNA of the CDR3 is TGTGCCAGCAGCCAATTTTCGGGGCACGGCTACACCTTC. Protein product: CASSQFSGHGYTF. The complete variable domain, with remaining parts taken from reference TRBV14 and TRBJ1-2, reads EAGVTQFPSHSVIEKGQTVTLRCDPISGHDNLYWYRRVMGKEIKFLLHFVKESKQDESGMPNNRFLAERTGGTYSTLKVQPAELEDSGVYFCASSQFSGHGYTFGSGTRLTVV.

V and J are TRBV5-1 and TRBJ1-1; D is possibly TRBD1 (5 bases). Germline assignment: CDR1 SGHRS and CDR2 YFSETQ. There are 14 residues in the CDR3. V was shortened by 4 bases and J by 4 bases, with 14 bases between the two germline ends. The CDR3 DNA reads TGCGCCAGCAGCCGCCCCGGGGGGGGCACTGAAGCTTTCTTT. This sequence encodes CASSRPGGGTEAFF.

The V and J genes are TRBV4-3 and TRBJ2-6, with D maybe TRBD1 (7 bases). With 1 base removed from V and 2 bases from J, the gap between germline ends came to 12 bases. The CDR3 totals 17 residues. Germline-derived CDR1 and CDR2 are LGHNA and YSLEER. The CDR3 region has the DNA TGCGCCAGCAGCCAAGGGATCAGGGGGGCTGGGGCCAACGTCCTGACTTTC. This translates into CASSQGIRGAGANVLTF.

The CDR3 sequence is CASSITPPGLLSGANVLTF. CDR3 coding DNA: TGTGCCAGTAGTATAACTCCTCCGGGACTGCTCTCTGGGGCCAACGTCCTGACTTTC. J is TRBJ2-6 and V is TRBV19, with D perhaps TRBD2 (6 bases). V was cut by 2 bases and J by 0 bases, with 17 bases left in between. The CDR3 contains 19 residues. In germline, CDR1 is LNHDA, CDR2 SQIVND (reference sequence).

The chain uses TRBV5-5 and TRBJ2-7; D may be TRBD1 or TRBD2 (5 bases each). V was clipped by 8 bases and J by 3 bases, with 15 bases between them. This CDR3 contains 13 residues. CDR1 is SGHKS and CDR2 is YYEKEE in the germline V gene (reference sequence). In nucleotides, the CDR3 is TGTGCCAGTGGGGACCCGTCGGTCTACGAGCAGTACTTC. Amino acid sequence: CASGDPSVYEQYF.

This chain uses TRBV18 with TRBJ1-4, with D tentatively TRBD1 (6 bases). The germline CDR1 and CDR2 sequences are KGHSH and LQKENI. The CDR3 is made up of 16 amino acids. V lost 4 bases and J 5 bases, leaving 17 bases between the germline ends. In nucleotides, the CDR3 is TGTGCCAGCTCACGTTTGGCACAGGGTTCAAATGAAAAACTGTTTTTT. Protein product: CASSRLAQGSNEKLFF.

This chain joins TRBV5-1 and TRBJ2-1, with 7 bases lining up with TRBD2. The CDR3 sequence is 14 residues long. Looked up from germline, CDR1 is SGHRS and CDR2 is YFSETQ. With 4 bases clipped from V and 5 bases from J, the junction kept 6 bases outside the gene matches. CDR3 coding DNA: TGCGCCAGCAGCCTATCGGGACTAAACAATGAGCAGTTCTTC. It yields the protein CASSLSGLNNEQFF.

The chain is built from TRBV7-2 and TRBJ1-4, with D tentatively TRBD1 (6 bases). Deletions cut 3 bases from V and 4 bases from J, with 12 bases between. The CDR3 runs 15 residues. Germline V gene sequence: CDR1 SGHTA, CDR2 FQGNSA. CDR3 protein: CASSFGGGLNEKLFF. In nucleotides, the CDR3 is TGTGCCAGCAGCTTTGGGGGGGGGCTTAATGAAAAACTGTTTTTT.

This clone was counted only a few times. The chain uses TRBV29-1 and TRBJ1-1; TRBD1 matches 7 bases. Per the germline V gene, CDR1 is SQVTM and CDR2 is ANQGSEA. The junction had 8 bases not matched to a gene; V was cut back by 7 bases and J by 3 bases. The CDR3 consists of 13 residues. Written as DNA, the CDR3 is TGCAGCGCGACCGGGACAGATTACACTGAAGCTTTCTTT. Protein product: CSATGTDYTEAFF.

The chain is built from TRBV29-1 and TRBJ2-3, with D tentatively TRBD2 (6 bases). The V end was cut by 7 bases, the J end by 6 bases, with 17 bases between. This CDR3 has 13 amino acids. CDR1 and CDR2 (germline): SQVTM, ANQGSEA. CDR3: CSADGWGEDTQYF. CDR3 nucleotide sequence: TGCAGCGCAGATGGGTGGGGGGAGGATACGCAGTATTTT.

This chain connects TRBV30 to TRBJ1-4; TRBD1 matches at 7 bases. This CDR3 comprises 14 residues. With V trimmed by 2 bases and J by 5 bases, 5 bases remained unmatched. Germline V lookup: CDR1 GTSNPN, CDR2 SVGIG (reference sequence). The DNA of the CDR3 is TGTGCCTGGAGTACAGGGGAGGAGAATGAAAAACTGTTTTTT. Amino acid sequence: CAWSTGEENEKLFF.

A note on this clone: A junction boundary mismatches the germline segment, possibly from a read error. V and J are TRBV4-2 and TRBJ1-4; 7 nucleotides line up with TRBD1. The CDR3 loop spans 16 amino acids. The V gene's germline CDR1 is LGHNA and CDR2 YNFKEQ. This CDR3 is CASSQGGGNANEKLFF. CDR3 coding DNA: TGTGCCAGCAGCCAAGGAGGGGGCAACGCTAACGAAAAACTGTTTTTT.

A few counts support this clone. The chain has TRBV6-2 or TRBV6-3 and TRBJ2-3; D is possibly TRBD2 (6 bases). The length of the CDR3 is 15 residues. Trimming removed 4 bases from V and 3 bases from J, with 14 bases in between. Per the germline V gene, CDR1 is MNHEY and CDR2 is SVGEGT. CDR3 DNA sequence: TGTGCCAGCAGTTTGATAGGCGGGGCGACAGATACGCAGTATTTT. Translating gives CASSLIGGATDTQYF.

The CDR3 DNA reads TGTGCCAGCAGCTTTGGTGGGAGTAATGAAAAACTGTTTTTT. This gives the protein CASSFGGSNEKLFF. The chain carries TRBV7-2 and TRBJ1-4; no firm D call. There are 14 residues in the CDR3. The V gene's germline CDR1 is SGHTA and CDR2 FQGNSA. V was shortened by 3 bases and J by 4 bases, with 9 bases between the two germline ends.

This chain connects TRBV7-2 to TRBJ2-7; 11 nucleotides match TRBD2. V trimming: 4 bases; J trimming: 4 bases; junction bases outside the gene matches: 6. This CDR3 has 15 amino acids. Germline V gene data show CDR1 as SGHTA and CDR2 as FQGNSA. The CDR3 loop reads CASSYIAGGRYEQYF. The CDR3 DNA sequence: TGTGCCAGCAGCTACATAGCGGGGGGGCGATACGAGCAGTACTTC. The full variable domain, in which reference TRBV7-2 and TRBJ2-7 provide the parts outside the CDR3, is GAGVSQSPSNKVTEKGKDVELRCDPISGHTALYWYRQSLGQGLEFLIYFQGNSAPDKSGLPSDRFSAERTGGSVSTLTIQRTQQEDSAVYLCASSYIAGGRYEQYFGPGTRLTVT.

The rearrangement links TRBV19 to TRBJ2-5, with 9 bases that match TRBD2. V was pared by 7 bases and J by 4 bases, with 7 bases of the junction left unmatched. This CDR3 comprises 14 residues. CDR1 is LNHDA, CDR2 SQIVND, per germline (reference sequence). The DNA of the CDR3 is TGTGCCAGTAAGAGCGGGGGGCCAGGAGAGACCCAGTACTTC. As protein: CASKSGGPGETQYF.

The chain couples TRBV9 to TRBJ1-6; 7 bases agree with TRBD1. Germline CDR1 reads SGDLS; CDR2 reads YYNGEE. V trimming: 2 bases; J trimming: 7 bases; junction bases outside the gene matches: 6. This CDR3 contains 15 residues. Here the CDR3 DNA reads TGTGCCAGCAGCGTGACCGGGACAGACAATTCACCCCTCCACTTT. Translating gives CASSVTGTDNSPLHF.

The chain couples TRBV28 to TRBJ1-4, with 7 bases aligning to TRBD1. V gave up 5 bases and J gave up 7 bases; unmatched junction bases: 10. This CDR3 is built from 15 residues. In germline, CDR1 is MDHEN, CDR2 SYDVKM. The CDR3 DNA sequence: TGTGCCAGCAGTACTAACAGGGGAGAGGTTGAAAAACTGTTTTTT. Translated: CASSTNRGEVEKLFF.

In its sample, this clone was seen once. The V call is TRBV19, the J call TRBJ1-4; D call uncertain. V lost 6 bases and J lost 3, with 11 bases in between. Germline V gene lookup returns CDR1 LNHDA and CDR2 SQIVND (reference sequence). This CDR3 comprises 14 residues. The CDR3 region has the DNA TGTGCCAGTAGCCCCCGGACCTCTAATGAAAAACTGTTTTTT. It translates to CASSPRTSNEKLFF.

The chain combines TRBV10-3 with TRBJ2-7; 7 nucleotides agree with TRBD1. The CDR3 covers 15 residues. CDR1 ENHRY and CDR2 SYGVKD come from the germline V gene. J gave up 6 bases and V 3 bases, and 11 bases lay outside the gene matches. Here the CDR3 DNA reads TGTGCCATCAGTGAAAGACAGGGTCAAGAGAGCGAGCAGTACTTC. As protein: CAISERQGQESEQYF.

This rearrangement joins TRBV10-2 to TRBJ2-1; D unclear. Trimming shortened V by 4 bases and J by 2 bases, and 6 bases separated the two germline ends. The CDR3 runs 13 residues. Germline values: CDR1 WSHSY, CDR2 SAAADI. The DNA of the CDR3 is TGCGCCAGCAGTGTTGGGACCTACAATGAGCAGTTCTTC. Protein: CASSVGTYNEQFF.

The chain couples TRBV9 to TRBJ2-1; 7 bases agree with TRBD2. The CDR3 length is 13 residues. Germline assignment: CDR1 SGDLS and CDR2 YYNGEE. The V segment lost 0 bases and the J segment 7 bases; nucleotides outside the gene matches: 1. The CDR3 DNA reads TGTGCCAGCAGCGTAGTTAGCGGGAATGAGCAGTTCTTC. This codes for CASSVVSGNEQFF. Full variable domain (outside the CDR3, taken from reference TRBV9 and TRBJ2-1): DSGVTQTPKHLITATGQRVTLRCSPRSGDLSVYWYQQSLDQGLQFLIQYYNGEERAKGNILERFSAQQFPDLHSELNLSSLELGDSALYFCASSVVSGNEQFFGPGTRLTVL.